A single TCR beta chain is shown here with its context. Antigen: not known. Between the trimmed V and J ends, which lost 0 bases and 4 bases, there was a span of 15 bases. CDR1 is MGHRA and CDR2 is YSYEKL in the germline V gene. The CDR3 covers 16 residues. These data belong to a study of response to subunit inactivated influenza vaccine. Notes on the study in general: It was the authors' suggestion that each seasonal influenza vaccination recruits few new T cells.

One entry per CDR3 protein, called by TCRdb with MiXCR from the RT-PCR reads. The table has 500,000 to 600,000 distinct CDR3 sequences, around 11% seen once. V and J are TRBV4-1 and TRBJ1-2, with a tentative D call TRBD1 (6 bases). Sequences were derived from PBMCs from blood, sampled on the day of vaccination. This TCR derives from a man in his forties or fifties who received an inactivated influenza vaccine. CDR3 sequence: CASSQDPTGAGYGYTF. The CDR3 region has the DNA TGCGCCAGCAGCCAAGATCCGACGGGGGCAGGCTATGGCTACACCTTC.